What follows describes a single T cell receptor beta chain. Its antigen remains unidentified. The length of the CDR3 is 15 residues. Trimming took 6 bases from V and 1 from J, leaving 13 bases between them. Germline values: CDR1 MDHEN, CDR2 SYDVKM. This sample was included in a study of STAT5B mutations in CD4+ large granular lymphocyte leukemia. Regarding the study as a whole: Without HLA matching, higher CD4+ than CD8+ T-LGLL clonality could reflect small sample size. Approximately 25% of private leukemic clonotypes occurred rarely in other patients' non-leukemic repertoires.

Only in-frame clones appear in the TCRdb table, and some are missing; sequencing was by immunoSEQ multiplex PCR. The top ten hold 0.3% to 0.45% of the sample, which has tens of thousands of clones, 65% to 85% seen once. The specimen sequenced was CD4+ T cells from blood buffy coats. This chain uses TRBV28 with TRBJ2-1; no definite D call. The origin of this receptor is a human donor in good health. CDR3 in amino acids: CASRLSHRSYNEQFF. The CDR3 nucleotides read TGTGCCAGCAGGTTGTCCCACCGATCCTACAATGAGCAGTTCTTC. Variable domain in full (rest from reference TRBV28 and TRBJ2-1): DVKVTQSSRYLVKRTGEKVFLECVQDMDHENMFWYRQDPGLGLRLIYFSYDVKMKEKGDIPEGYSVSREKKERFSLILESASTNQTSMYLCASRLSHRSYNEQFFGPGTRLTVL.